The clone carrying this TCR beta chain was picked up one time. The target antigen is unknown. This entry is derived from a study of cytomegalovirus exposure and HLA in healthy donors. About the research overall: Earlier, 100 million or so unique TCR beta sequences were recovered from 170 million or so T cells by an analysis. Broader study findings: Most TCR beta V segments were productive about 87% or about 30% of the time in an earlier analysis.

Per the germline V gene, CDR1 is SGHVS and CDR2 is FNYEAQ. The CDR3 runs 14 residues. V dropped 4 bases and J dropped 2; count of bases not matched to a gene: 2. The PCR employed 60 Vbeta primers together with 13 Jbeta primers. Assay: immunoSEQ multiplex PCR; the TCRdb copy retains only in-frame clones and omits some. The sample contains more than 200,000 clones, about 79% of which appear only once. This clonotype was sampled from a man aged 18 to 29 in good health and CMV-seronegative. The sample was PBMCs. This sequence joins TRBV7-6 and TRBJ1-5; 7 nucleotides match TRBD1. CDR3 DNA: TGTGCCAGCAGCTCAGGACAGGGCAATCAGCCCCAGCATTTT. It yields the protein CASSSGQGNQPQHF.